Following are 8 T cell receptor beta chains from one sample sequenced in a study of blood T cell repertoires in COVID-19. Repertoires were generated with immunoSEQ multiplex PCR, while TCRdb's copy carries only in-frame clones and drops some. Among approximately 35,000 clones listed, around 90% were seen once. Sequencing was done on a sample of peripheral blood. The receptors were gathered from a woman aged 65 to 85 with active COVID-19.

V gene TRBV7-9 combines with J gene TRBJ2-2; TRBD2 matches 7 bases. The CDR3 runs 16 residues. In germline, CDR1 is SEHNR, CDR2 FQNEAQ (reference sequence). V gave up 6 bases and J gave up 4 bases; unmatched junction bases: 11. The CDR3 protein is CASRLTGRGGTGELFF. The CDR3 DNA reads TGTGCCAGCAGGCTAACAGGTCGCGGGGGCACCGGGGAGCTGTTTTTT.

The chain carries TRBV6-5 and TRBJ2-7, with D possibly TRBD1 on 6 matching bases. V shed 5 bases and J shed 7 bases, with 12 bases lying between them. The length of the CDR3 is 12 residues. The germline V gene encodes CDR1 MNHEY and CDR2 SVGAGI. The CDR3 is CASSRTGLEQYF. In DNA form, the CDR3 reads TGTGCCAGCAGTCGTACAGGGCTTGAGCAGTACTTC.

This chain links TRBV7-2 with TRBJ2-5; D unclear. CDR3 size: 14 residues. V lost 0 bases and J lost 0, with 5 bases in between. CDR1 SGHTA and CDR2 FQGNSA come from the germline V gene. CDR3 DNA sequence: TGTGCCAGCAGCTTAGCGGGCCACCAAGAGACCCAGTACTTC. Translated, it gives CASSLAGHQETQYF.

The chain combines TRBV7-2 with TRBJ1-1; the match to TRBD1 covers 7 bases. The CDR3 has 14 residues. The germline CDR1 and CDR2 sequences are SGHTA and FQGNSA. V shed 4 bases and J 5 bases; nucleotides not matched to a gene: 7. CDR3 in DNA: TGTGCCAGCAGCTCAGCACAGGGGTATACTGAAGCTTTCTTT. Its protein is CASSSAQGYTEAFF.

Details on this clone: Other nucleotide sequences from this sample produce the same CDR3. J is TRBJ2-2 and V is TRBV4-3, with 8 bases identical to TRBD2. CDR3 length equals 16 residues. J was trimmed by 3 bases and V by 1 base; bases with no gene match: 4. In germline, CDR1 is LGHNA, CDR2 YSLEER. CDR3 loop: CASSQVSGDDTGELFF. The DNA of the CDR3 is TGCGCCAGCAGCCAAGTTAGCGGGGACGACACCGGGGAGCTGTTTTTT.

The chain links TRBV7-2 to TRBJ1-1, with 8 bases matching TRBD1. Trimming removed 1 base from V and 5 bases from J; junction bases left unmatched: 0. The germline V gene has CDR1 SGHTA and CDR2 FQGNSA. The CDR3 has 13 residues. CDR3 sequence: CASSLDRGTEAFF. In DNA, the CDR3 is TGTGCCAGCAGCTTAGACAGGGGGACTGAAGCTTTCTTT.

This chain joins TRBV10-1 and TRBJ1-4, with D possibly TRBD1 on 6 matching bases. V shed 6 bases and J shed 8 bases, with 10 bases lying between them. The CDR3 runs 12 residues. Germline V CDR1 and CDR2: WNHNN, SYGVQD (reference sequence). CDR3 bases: TGCGCCAGCAGCGATACAGGGGAAAAACTGTTTTTT. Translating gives CASSDTGEKLFF.

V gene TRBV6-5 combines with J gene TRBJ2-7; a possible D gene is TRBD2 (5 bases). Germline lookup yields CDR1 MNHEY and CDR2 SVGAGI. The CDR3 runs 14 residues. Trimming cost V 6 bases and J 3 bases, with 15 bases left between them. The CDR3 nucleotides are TGTGCCAGCAGGGACTCGGCCCTTAACTACGAGCAGTACTTC. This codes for CASRDSALNYEQYF.